These 10 T cell receptor beta chains were all obtained from the same sample, sequenced in a study of cytomegalovirus exposure and HLA in healthy donors. The PCR employed 60 Vbeta primers together with 13 Jbeta primers. Method: immunoSEQ multiplex PCR; TCRdb's copy keeps in-frame clones and lacks some. The sample contains 150,000 to 200,000 clones, about four fifths of which appear only once. Input material: PBMCs. These receptors were collected from a male donor in good health and CMV-seronegative.

V gene TRBV20-1 combines with J gene TRBJ2-5; maybe TRBD2 (6 bases). The CDR3 runs 11 residues. Germline CDR1 and CDR2: DFQATT and SNEGSKA (reference sequence). V was trimmed by 6 bases and J by 2 bases, leaving 7 bases between them. CDR3 DNA sequence: TGCAGTGCGGGGGGACAAGAGACCCAGTACTTC. It yields the protein CSAGGQETQYF.

The V call is TRBV27, the J call TRBJ2-7; the D gene is possibly TRBD2 (6 bases). Trimming left V 3 bases short and J 0 bases short, with 6 bases between. From germline, CDR1 is MNHEY and CDR2 SMNVEV (reference sequence). CDR3 length equals 13 residues. CDR3 in DNA: TGTGCCAGCAGTTTGCGGGGCTCCTACGAGCAGTACTTC. This translates into CASSLRGSYEQYF.

The rearrangement links TRBV27 to TRBJ2-7; the D gene is possibly TRBD2 (6 bases). Trimming took 3 bases from V and 3 from J, leaving 9 bases between them. Per the germline V gene, CDR1 is MNHEY and CDR2 is SMNVEV (reference sequence). The CDR3 totals 13 residues. CDR3 residues: CASSFGGIYEQYF. In DNA, the CDR3 is TGTGCCAGCAGTTTTGGGGGGATCTACGAGCAGTACTTC.

The chain has TRBV11-2 and TRBJ2-3; 9 bases line up with TRBD2. J lost 5 bases, V lost 5 bases, and 14 bases had no gene match. This CDR3 has 17 amino acids. Germline V gene lookup returns CDR1 SGHAT and CDR2 FQNNGV. The CDR3 DNA follows: TGTGCCAGCAGCCAGTTGGCGGCGGGGGGGCCGAGAGATACGCAGTATTTT. It yields the protein CASSQLAAGGPRDTQYF.

The chain joins TRBV7-9 to TRBJ2-5, with 13 bases identical to TRBD2. Germline V gene sequence: CDR1 SEHNR, CDR2 FQNEAQ (reference sequence). The CDR3 is 16 residues long. V was clipped by 4 bases and J by 4 bases; unmatched bases: 6. The DNA of the CDR3 is TGTGCCAGCAGCTGGTGGGGACTAGCGGGGCTAGAGACCCAGTACTTC. Translated: CASSWWGLAGLETQYF.

The rearrangement joins TRBV30 to TRBJ2-3; the match to TRBD1 covers 7 bases. V was clipped by 4 bases and J by 6 bases; unmatched bases: 10. CDR3 length equals 14 residues. The germline V gene has CDR1 GTSNPN and CDR2 SVGIG (reference sequence). The CDR3 sequence: CAWTPGTEGDTQYF. Here the CDR3 DNA reads TGTGCCTGGACCCCAGGGACAGAGGGGGATACGCAGTATTTT.

The chain combines TRBV11-2 with TRBJ2-3; D gene ambiguous. Germline loops: CDR1 SGHAT, CDR2 FQNNGV. The CDR3 length is 13 residues. Trimming left V 3 bases short and J 3 bases short, with 7 bases between. The CDR3 DNA sequence: TGTGCCAGCAGCTTGAGGATGACAGATACGCAGTATTTT. Translating it yields CASSLRMTDTQYF. The entire variable domain, with the rest obtained from reference TRBV11-2 and TRBJ2-3, is as follows: EAGVAQSPRYKIIEKRQSVAFWCNPISGHATLYWYQQILGQGPKLLIQFQNNGVVDDSQLPKDRFSAERLKGVDSTLKIQPAKLEDSAVYLCASSLRMTDTQYFGPGTRLTVL.

The V call is TRBV4-2, the J call TRBJ2-2; 7 positions match TRBD1. The ends lost 4 bases at V and 0 bases at J; junction bases unmatched: 5. CDR3 length: 16 amino acids. Germline V gives CDR1 LGHNA, CDR2 YNFKEQ. CDR3 region: CASSPFGTANTGELFF. CDR3 sequence (DNA): TGTGCCAGCAGCCCCTTCGGGACAGCGAACACCGGGGAGCTGTTTTTT.

This clone was detected only a few times. The chain joins TRBV4-3 to TRBJ1-3; tentatively, D is TRBD1 (5 bases). CDR1 and CDR2 from the germline V gene are LGHNA and YSLEER. The CDR3 loop spans 15 amino acids. Trimming removed 4 bases from V and 0 bases from J, with 10 bases in between. CDR3 bases: TGCGCCAGCAGCCCCGGACATAGCTCTGGAAACACCATATATTTT. Its translation: CASSPGHSSGNTIYF.

The genes are TRBV7-2 and TRBJ2-7; 7 bases fit TRBD2. The CDR3 is made up of 15 amino acids. CDR1 is SGHTA and CDR2 is FQGNSA in the germline V gene. The V and J ends lost 5 bases and 0 bases, in that order; junction bases with no gene match: 7. DNA for the CDR3: TGTGCCAGCAGCCCGAGCGGGGTGAGCTCCTACGAGCAGTACTTC. This sequence encodes CASSPSGVSSYEQYF.